This TCR beta chain came from a study of identical twins. Healthy Caucasians, and only they, were the donors. TCRdb independently ran MiXCR on the 5' RACE reads; one entry per CDR3 protein. The sample lists more than 600,000 distinct CDR3 sequences, around a sixth occurring once. This clonotype was counted a few times. The V segment lost 6 bases and the J segment 5 bases; nucleotides outside the gene matches: 9. The germline V gene encodes CDR1 MNHNS and CDR2 SASEGT. The CDR3 consists of 16 residues. These sequences were also reported in another study, on T cells expressing NK-cell markers. That report adds: Seven of the eight sequenced donors were classified as HCMV-seropositive, and one was classified as seronegative.

The clonotype originates from a woman in her late teens or twenties in good health. The chain couples TRBV6-1 to TRBJ2-2; 10 bases match TRBD2. What was sequenced was PBMCs. DNA of the CDR3: TGTGCCAGCAGACCCCCAGGACTAGCGGTGACCGGGGAGCTGTTTTTT. Protein product: CASRPPGLAVTGELFF.